This T cell receptor (beta chain) was identified in a study of human T cells and chemical hapten exposure. Across the study: For the roughly 26-week duration of the study, patients were given weekly doses of diphenylcyclopropenone on the scalp.

Study-wide results and limits: No change in TCRs above 1 in 1000 frequency was produced by DPC sensitization.

TCRdb re-analysed the RACE reads in MiXCR, keeping a single row per CDR3 protein. The table lists approximately 160,000 distinct CDR3 sequences, 28% of them singletons. As to time point: patch test 3, about 24 weeks after DPC sensitization. Sample treatment: therapeutic diphenylcyclopropenone sensitization with weekly scalp DPC. Of note for this clonotype: Its antigen is unidentified.

V lost 5 bases and J 0 bases, leaving 14 bases between the germline ends. CDR3 length equals 15 residues. The V gene's germline CDR1 is MNHEY and CDR2 SMNVEV (reference sequence). The sequence was obtained from a woman between 18 and 30 years old with alopecia areata. Some clones in this sample may be carry-over from other donors' samples. The chain combines TRBV27 with TRBJ2-7; no reliable D call. The sample consisted of whole blood, taken in connection with sensitization to the hapten diphenylcyclopropenone (DPC). The chain's CDR3 is CASSPRVGRSYEQYF. The CDR3 nucleotides are TGTGCCAGCAGTCCCCGGGTAGGACGCTCCTACGAGCAGTACTTC.